The following is a TCR beta chain sequence with its context. This entry belongs to a study of cytomegalovirus exposure and HLA in healthy donors. CDR1 and CDR2 from the germline V gene are SNHLY and FYNNEI. Trimming pared 7 bases from V and 3 bases from J, leaving 19 bases between. The CDR3 runs to 15 residues. A multiplex PCR was run with 60 Vbeta primers and 13 Jbeta primers. Using immunoSEQ multiplex PCR, the repertoire was profiled, and TCRdb retains in-frame clones only, with some absent. The table includes about 180,000 clones, 82% detected once. Sequencing was performed on PBMCs. V and J are TRBV2 and TRBJ2-7; D may be TRBD2 (7 bases). The clonotype comes from a man in his forties in good health and CMV-seronegative. CDR3: CASNRQGLAVYEQYF. CDR3 sequence (DNA): TGTGCCAGCAATCGGCAGGGGCTAGCGGTCTACGAGCAGTACTTC.